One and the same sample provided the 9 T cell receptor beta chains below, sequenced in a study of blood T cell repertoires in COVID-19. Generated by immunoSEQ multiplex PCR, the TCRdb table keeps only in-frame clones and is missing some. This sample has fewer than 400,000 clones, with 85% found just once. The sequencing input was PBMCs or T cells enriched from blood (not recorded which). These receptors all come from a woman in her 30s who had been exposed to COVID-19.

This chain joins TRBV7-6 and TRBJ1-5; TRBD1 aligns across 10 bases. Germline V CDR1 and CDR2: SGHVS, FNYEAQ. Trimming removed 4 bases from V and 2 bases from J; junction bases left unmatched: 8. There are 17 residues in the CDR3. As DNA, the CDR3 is TGTGCCAGCAGCTCCGGTTGGACAGGGGGTCGCAATCAGCCCCAGCATTTT. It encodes CASSSGWTGGRNQPQHF.

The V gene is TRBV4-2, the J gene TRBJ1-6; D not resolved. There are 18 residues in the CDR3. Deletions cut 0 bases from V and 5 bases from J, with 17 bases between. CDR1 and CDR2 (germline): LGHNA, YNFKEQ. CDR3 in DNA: TGTGCCAGCAGCCAAGATCGTTTATCGGGAAGAGATAATTCACCCCTCCACTTT. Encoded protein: CASSQDRLSGRDNSPLHF.

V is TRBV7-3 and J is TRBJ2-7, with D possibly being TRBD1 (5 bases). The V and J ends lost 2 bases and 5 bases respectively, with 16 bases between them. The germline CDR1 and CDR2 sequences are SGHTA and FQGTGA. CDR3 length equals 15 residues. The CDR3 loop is CASSLYTAGSDEQYF. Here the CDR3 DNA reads TGTGCCAGCAGCTTATACACGGCAGGGTCAGACGAGCAGTACTTC.

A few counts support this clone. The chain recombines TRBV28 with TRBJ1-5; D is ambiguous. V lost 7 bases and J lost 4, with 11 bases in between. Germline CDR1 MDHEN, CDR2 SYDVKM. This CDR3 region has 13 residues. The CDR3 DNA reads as TGTGCCAGCACCCCCCCGGGTAATCAGCCCCAGCATTTT. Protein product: CASTPPGNQPQHF.

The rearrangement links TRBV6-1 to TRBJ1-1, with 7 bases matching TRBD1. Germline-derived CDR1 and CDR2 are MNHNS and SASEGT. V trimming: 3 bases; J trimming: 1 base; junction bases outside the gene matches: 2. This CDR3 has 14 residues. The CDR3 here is CASSDRGSNTEAFF. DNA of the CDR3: TGTGCCAGCAGTGACAGGGGGTCGAACACTGAAGCTTTCTTT.

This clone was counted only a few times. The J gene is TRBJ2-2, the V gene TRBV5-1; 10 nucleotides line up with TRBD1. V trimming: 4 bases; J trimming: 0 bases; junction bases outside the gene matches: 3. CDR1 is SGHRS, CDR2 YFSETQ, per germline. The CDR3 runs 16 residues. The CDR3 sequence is CASSPGQGANTGELFF. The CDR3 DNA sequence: TGCGCCAGCAGCCCTGGACAGGGGGCGAACACCGGGGAGCTGTTTTTT.

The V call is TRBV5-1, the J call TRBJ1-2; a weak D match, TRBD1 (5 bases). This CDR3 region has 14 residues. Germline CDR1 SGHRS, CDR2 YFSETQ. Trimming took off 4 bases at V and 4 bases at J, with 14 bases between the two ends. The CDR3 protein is CASSPPGVGYGYTF. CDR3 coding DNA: TGCGCCAGCAGCCCCCCGGGGGTTGGCTATGGCTACACCTTC.

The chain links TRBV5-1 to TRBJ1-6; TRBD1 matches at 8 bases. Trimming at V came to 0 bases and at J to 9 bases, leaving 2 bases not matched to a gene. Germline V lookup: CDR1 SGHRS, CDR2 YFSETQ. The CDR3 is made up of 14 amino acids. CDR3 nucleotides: TGCGCCAGCAGCTTGGCTGGACAGGGTTCACCCCTCCACTTT. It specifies CASSLAGQGSPLHF.

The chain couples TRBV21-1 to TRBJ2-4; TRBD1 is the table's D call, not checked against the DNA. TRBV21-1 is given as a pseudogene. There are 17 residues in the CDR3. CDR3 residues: CASSKRKLGQERDIQYF. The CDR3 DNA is TGTGCCAGCAGCAAAAGAAAGCTGGGACAGGAGAGAGACATTCAGTACTTC.